Listed here are 21 T cell receptor beta chains from one sample, sequenced in a study of STAT5B mutations in CD4+ large granular lymphocyte leukemia. Data came from immunoSEQ multiplex PCR; TCRdb stores just in-frame clones and leaves some out. The sample holds 6,000 or so clones; less than 80% are singletons and the top ten take 1.5% to 2%. Sequenced material: PBMCs. Receptors originate from a woman aged 65 to 85 with CD4+ T-cell large granular lymphocyte leukemia.

CDR3 amino acids: CASSADTGNTIYF. CDR3 in DNA: TGTGCCAGCAGCGCAGACACGGGAAACACCATATATTTT. The V and J genes are TRBV2 and TRBJ1-3, with no clear D. The germline V and J ends were trimmed by 6 bases and 4 bases, with 10 bases remaining between them. Germline assignment: CDR1 SNHLY and CDR2 FYNNEI. This CDR3 contains 13 residues.

The V gene is TRBV5-4, the J gene TRBJ1-5; D not certain. Germline V gene data show CDR1 as SGHNT and CDR2 as YYREEE (reference sequence). The V and J ends lost 0 bases and 2 bases respectively, with 12 bases between them. The CDR3 contains 16 residues. The CDR3 sequence: CASSLGGSLGNQPQHF. CDR3 in DNA: TGTGCCAGCAGCTTGGGTGGGTCTCTGGGCAATCAGCCCCAGCATTTT.

This sequence joins TRBV2 and TRBJ2-7, with 10 bases lining up with TRBD2. Trimming cost V 2 bases and J 7 bases; bases outside gene matches: 8. Germline V CDR1 and CDR2: SNHLY, FYNNEI. The CDR3 has 15 amino acids. The CDR3 sequence is CASSEFLAGVEEQYF. In DNA, the CDR3 is TGTGCCAGCAGTGAATTTCTAGCGGGAGTAGAAGAGCAGTACTTC. Full variable domain (rest looked up from reference TRBV2 and TRBJ2-7): EPEVTQTPSHQVTQMGQEVILRCVPISNHLYFYWYRQILGQKVEFLVSFYNNEISEKSEIFDDQFSVERPDGSNFTLKIRSTKLEDSAMYFCASSEFLAGVEEQYFGPGTRLTVT.

This chain uses TRBV10-3 with TRBJ2-7; TRBD2 is a possible D gene (5 bases). Germline loops: CDR1 ENHRY, CDR2 SYGVKD. V was pared by 1 base and J by 7 bases, with 8 bases between. This CDR3 region has 12 residues. The CDR3 sequence: CAISEFSGEQYF. Written as DNA, the CDR3 is TGTGCCATCAGTGAGTTCTCGGGAGAGCAGTACTTC.

This chain links TRBV4-2 with TRBJ2-7; perhaps TRBD2 as D (6 bases). Germline-derived CDR1 and CDR2 are LGHNA and YNFKEQ. The CDR3 sequence is 17 residues long. Trimming removed 1 base from V and 4 bases from J, with 20 bases in between. The CDR3 sequence: CASSQGVAATPGYEQYF. As DNA, the CDR3 is TGTGCCAGCAGCCAAGGGGTAGCGGCGACCCCCGGGTACGAGCAGTACTTC.

This clone has more than one count but fewer than ten. The V and J genes are TRBV19 and TRBJ1-5; the D is unclear. The V end lost 4 bases, the J end lost 4 bases, and 11 bases lay between the germline ends. The CDR3 consists of 14 residues. Germline assignment: CDR1 LNHDA and CDR2 SQIVND (reference sequence). The CDR3 protein is CASSNGILNQPQHF. In DNA, the CDR3 is TGTGCCAGTAGTAACGGAATACTAAATCAGCCCCAGCATTTT.

The V call is TRBV19, the J call TRBJ2-3; TRBD1 might be the D (6 bases). CDR1 is LNHDA, CDR2 SQIVND, per germline (reference sequence). This CDR3 is built from 13 residues. V was pared by 8 bases and J by 4 bases, with 13 bases between. CDR3 amino acids: CASGGRVADTQYF. Written as DNA, the CDR3 is TGTGCCAGTGGGGGCAGGGTGGCAGATACGCAGTATTTT.

The chain combines TRBV6-1 with TRBJ1-5; a possible D gene is TRBD1 (6 bases). The CDR3 extends over 14 amino acids. Germline CDR1 reads MNHNS; CDR2 reads SASEGT. The V gene lost 6 bases and the J gene lost 5 bases, with 14 bases spanning the gap. CDR3 sequence reads: CASRPGQPYQPQHF. CDR3 DNA: TGTGCCAGCAGGCCAGGACAGCCTTATCAGCCCCAGCATTTT.

J is TRBJ1-2 and V is TRBV4-3, with D perhaps matching TRBD1 (5 bases). V was shortened by 0 bases and J by 1 base, with 12 bases between the two germline ends. The germline gives CDR1 LGHNA, CDR2 YSLEER. This CDR3 is built from 16 residues. In nucleotides, the CDR3 is TGCGCCAGCAGCCAAGATCGTCGCGGGGGTAACTATGGCTACACCTTC. Its protein is CASSQDRRGGNYGYTF.

The rearrangement joins TRBV29-1 to TRBJ2-3; TRBD2 aligns across 9 bases. Unmatched junction bases numbered 10, after V lost 7 bases and J lost 2 bases. The CDR3 sequence is 15 residues long. From germline, CDR1 is SQVTM and CDR2 ANQGSEA. CDR3 region: CSALGVAGDTDTQYF. The CDR3 region has the DNA TGCAGCGCCTTAGGGGTAGCGGGGGACACAGATACGCAGTATTTT.

This chain uses TRBV18 with TRBJ1-1, with TRBD1 identical over 9 bases. The germline V gene encodes CDR1 KGHSH and CDR2 LQKENI. There are 17 residues in the CDR3. The junction had 9 bases not matched to a gene; V was cut back by 0 bases and J by 4 bases. CDR3 DNA: TGTGCCAGCTCACCACCCAACAGGGGGCGCGTAGGCACTGAAGCTTTCTTT. Encoded protein: CASSPPNRGRVGTEAFF.

The V call is TRBV7-2, the J call TRBJ1-5, with D hard to call. The CDR3 loop spans 15 amino acids. V was pared by 1 base and J by 4 bases, with 11 bases between. Germline V gene data show CDR1 as SGHTA and CDR2 as FQGNSA. CDR3 sequence: CASSLEGKENQPQHF. The CDR3 DNA sequence: TGTGCCAGCAGCTTAGAAGGGAAGGAAAATCAGCCCCAGCATTTT.

The rearrangement uses TRBV7-2 and TRBJ1-4; perhaps TRBD1 as D (5 bases). The CDR3 has 15 amino acids. Germline values: CDR1 SGHTA, CDR2 FQGNSA. The V and J ends lost 1 base and 5 bases respectively, with 11 bases between them. The CDR3 DNA follows: TGTGCCAGCAGCTTAGGGGGGAAGGGGAATGAAAAACTGTTTTTT. Residues: CASSLGGKGNEKLFF.

The CDR3 DNA follows: TGTGCCAGCAGTTCCTCCTGGACCGGACAGGGTCATAACGAGCAGTACTTC. Its protein product is CASSSSWTGQGHNEQYF. V usage is TRBV28 and J usage is TRBJ2-7; 8 nucleotides match TRBD1. Trimming cost V 4 bases and J 5 bases; bases outside gene matches: 16. The germline gives CDR1 MDHEN, CDR2 SYDVKM. CDR3 length equals 17 residues.

This sequence joins TRBV10-2 and TRBJ2-5; D is unclear. This CDR3 spans 14 amino acids. Trimming removed 0 bases from V and 5 bases from J, with 10 bases in between. The V gene's germline CDR1 is WSHSY and CDR2 SAAADI. The CDR3 protein is CASSESTGSETQYF. The CDR3 nucleotides read TGCGCCAGCAGTGAGTCGACCGGCTCGGAGACCCAGTACTTC.

The V call is TRBV5-1, the J call TRBJ2-3; D is unclear. The V and J ends lost 5 bases and 0 bases respectively, with 7 bases between them. The CDR3 spans 13 residues. CDR1 is SGHRS and CDR2 is YFSETQ in the germline V gene. The CDR3 region is CASRRSSTDTQYF. Written as DNA, the CDR3 is TGCGCCAGCAGACGGTCTAGCACAGATACGCAGTATTTT.

This chain connects TRBV2 to TRBJ2-2; TRBD1 agrees at 8 bases. With 6 bases clipped from V and 8 bases from J, the junction kept 2 bases outside the gene matches. From germline, CDR1 is SNHLY and CDR2 FYNNEI. The CDR3 contains 12 residues. The DNA of the CDR3 is TGTGCCAGCAGGACAGGGGCGGGGGAGCTGTTTTTT. Its protein product is CASRTGAGELFF. Using reference TRBV2 and TRBJ2-2 for the parts outside the CDR3, the full variable domain is EPEVTQTPSHQVTQMGQEVILRCVPISNHLYFYWYRQILGQKVEFLVSFYNNEISEKSEIFDDQFSVERPDGSNFTLKIRSTKLEDSAMYFCASRTGAGELFFGEGSRLTVL.

V gene TRBV6-6 combines with J gene TRBJ2-7; D possibly corresponds to TRBD2 (5 bases). CDR1 MNHNY and CDR2 SVGAGI come from the germline V gene (reference sequence). Deletions cut 2 bases from V and 4 bases from J, with 9 bases between. This CDR3 region has 13 residues. In DNA form, the CDR3 reads TGTGCCAGCAGTTACGGGGAGAAATACGAGCAGTACTTC. Translated, it gives CASSYGEKYEQYF.

In its sample, this clone is large (0.1 to 1%). CDR3 coding DNA: TGTGCCAGCAGCGTAGGACAGGACACTGAAGCTTTCTTT. Protein product: CASSVGQDTEAFF. The chain couples TRBV9 to TRBJ1-1, with D possibly matching TRBD1 (6 bases). CDR1 and CDR2 from the germline V gene are SGDLS and YYNGEE. V was trimmed by 0 bases and J by 3 bases, leaving 6 bases between them. The CDR3 consists of 13 residues. Full variable domain (missing parts from reference TRBV9 and TRBJ1-1): DSGVTQTPKHLITATGQRVTLRCSPRSGDLSVYWYQQSLDQGLQFLIQYYNGEERAKGNILERFSAQQFPDLHSELNLSSLELGDSALYFCASSVGQDTEAFFGQGTRLTVV.

The table lists this clone with a few counts. J is TRBJ1-1 and V is TRBV4-3; 7 bases fit TRBD1. The CDR3 has 14 residues. Trimming cost V 4 bases and J 3 bases; bases outside gene matches: 5. The germline CDR1 and CDR2 sequences are LGHNA and YSLEER. CDR3 coding DNA: TGCGCCAGCAGCCTGGGGCAGGGGGACACTGAAGCTTTCTTT. Protein product: CASSLGQGDTEAFF.

The chain recombines TRBV11-2 with TRBJ1-4; tentative D call: TRBD1 (6 bases). The CDR3 runs to 12 residues. V was trimmed by 5 bases and J by 11 bases, leaving 12 bases between them. Germline assignment: CDR1 SGHAT and CDR2 FQNNGV. DNA of the CDR3: TGTGCCAGCAGCCTAGGGGGGGGGAAACTGTTTTTT. As protein: CASSLGGGKLFF.